The T cell receptor (beta chain) under discussion was sequenced for a study of CD8 T cells in Susac syndrome. With 7 bases removed from V and 6 bases from J, the gap between germline ends came to 12 bases. Per germline, CDR1 SQVTM and CDR2 ANQGSEA. The CDR3 runs to 11 residues. TCR beta sequencing was performed on blood CD8+ and CD4+ T cells. A quantity of roughly 0.5 to 1 ug RNA underwent reverse transcription using random hexamers. TCR beta CDR3 was amplified by immunoSEQ covering 54 Vbeta and 13 Jbeta. One entry per CDR3 protein, called by TCRdb with MiXCR from the immunoSEQ multiplex PCR reads. The table shows 180,000 or so distinct CDR3 sequences, with about 95% occurring only once.

The sample consisted of CD4+ T cells from PBMCs. The chain is built from TRBV29-1 and TRBJ1-2; no clear D gene. This TCR was recovered from a human donor with multiple sclerosis. In DNA, the CDR3 is TGCAGCGGAACTCGCGGGGATGGCTACACCTTC. It is translated as CSGTRGDGYTF.